This T cell receptor beta chain originates from a study of cytomegalovirus exposure and HLA in healthy donors. Study results and limitations: Clonal expansion was found to be greater in HLA-associated TCR beta chains than in equally common others in a later analysis.

This PCR relied on a set of 60 Vbeta primers and 13 Jbeta primers. TCRdb's copy holds only in-frame clones and misses some; the assay was immunoSEQ multiplex PCR. The sample has 150,000 to 200,000 clones; about 85% are singletons. Germline V lookup: CDR1 GTSNPN, CDR2 SVGIG (reference sequence). CDR3 length: 13 amino acids. Trimming shortened V by 2 bases and J by 8 bases, and 15 bases separated the two germline ends. A remark on this clone: Its antigen is unidentified.

The sample was PBMCs. This chain uses TRBV30 with TRBJ1-2; perhaps TRBD1 as D (5 bases). The source is a man between 18 and 29 years old in good health and CMV-seropositive. The CDR3 DNA follows: TGTGCCTGGAGTAGGGGCCTCTCATGGGGCTACACCTTC. Translating gives CAWSRGLSWGYTF.